These T cell receptor beta chains were read from a single sample in a study of T cell responses to AZD1222 COVID-19 vaccine. The table came from immunoSEQ multiplex PCR; TCRdb's copy has only in-frame clones and leaves some out. The sample has 140,000 to 150,000 clones; 82% are singletons. This material consisted of peripheral blood, taken on day 0 of MenACWY control vaccination. These TCRs come from an adult in good health. CDR3s include the opening cysteine and the closing phenylalanine or tryptophan. D genes are given only for firm matches. Rows give clone size only sometimes, using once, few, many, or a class for an expanded clone.

j_call: TRBJ1-3
v_call: TRBV7-6
clone_size: .
d_call: .
cdr3_aa: CASSPGRGSNTIYF
cdr3_nt: TGTGCCAGCAGCCCTGGGAGGGGTTCTAACACCATATATTTT

j_call: TRBJ1-1
v_call: TRBV18
clone_size: .
d_call: .
cdr3_aa: CASSPGQNLNTEAFF
cdr3_nt: TGTGCCAGCTCACCCGGACAGAACCTGAACACTGAAGCTTTCTTT

j_call: TRBJ1-2
v_call: TRBV30
clone_size: .
d_call: TRBD1
cdr3_aa: CAWSVGGTGAVGYTF
cdr3_nt: TGTGCCTGGAGTGTTGGGGGGACAGGGGCTGTGGGCTACACCTTC

j_call: TRBJ1-2
v_call: TRBV11-1
clone_size: .
d_call: TRBD1
cdr3_aa: CASSPAGGQGNYGYTF
cdr3_nt: TGTGCCAGCAGCCCCGCTGGTGGACAGGGAAACTATGGCTACACCTTC

j_call: TRBJ1-4
v_call: TRBV19
clone_size: .
d_call: .
cdr3_aa: CASSSRGAYEKLFF
cdr3_nt: TGTGCCAGTAGTTCCCGCGGAGCGTATGAAAAACTGTTTTTT

j_call: TRBJ2-3
v_call: TRBV12-3/TRBV12-4
clone_size: .
d_call: .
cdr3_aa: CASSSGLDTQYF
cdr3_nt: TGTGCCAGCAGTTCGGGGCTAGATACGCAGTATTTT

j_call: TRBJ1-2
v_call: TRBV20-1
clone_size: .
d_call: TRBD1
cdr3_aa: CSASRTGLTNYGYTF
cdr3_nt: TGCAGTGCTAGTCGGACAGGGCTGACTAACTATGGCTACACCTTC

j_call: TRBJ1-4
v_call: TRBV7-9
clone_size: .
d_call: .
cdr3_aa: CASSLFPGEKLFF
cdr3_nt: TGTGCCAGCAGCTTGTTCCCCGGGGAAAAACTGTTTTTT

j_call: TRBJ1-5
v_call: TRBV19
clone_size: .
d_call: .
cdr3_aa: CASSTLQGSQHF
cdr3_nt: TGTGCCAGTAGTACGTTACAGGGTTCCCAGCATTTT

j_call: TRBJ1-1
v_call: TRBV18
clone_size: .
d_call: .
cdr3_aa: CASSSQGLDTEAFF
cdr3_nt: TGTGCCAGCTCATCTCAGGGGTTGGACACTGAAGCTTTCTTT

j_call: TRBJ1-2
v_call: TRBV24-1
clone_size: few
d_call: .
cdr3_aa: CATSDLSYGYTF
cdr3_nt: TGTGCCACCAGTGATTTGAGCTATGGCTACACCTTC

j_call: TRBJ2-7
v_call: TRBV19
clone_size: .
d_call: .
cdr3_aa: CASSIGGGGPTYEQYF
cdr3_nt: TGTGCCAGTAGTATAGGGGGTGGCGGACCAACCTACGAGCAGTACTTC

j_call: TRBJ1-1
v_call: TRBV12-3/TRBV12-4
clone_size: .
d_call: .
cdr3_aa: CASSVQQGSAFF
cdr3_nt: TGTGCCAGCAGTGTCCAACAGGGTTCGGCTTTCTTT

j_call: TRBJ1-5
v_call: TRBV7-6
clone_size: .
d_call: .
cdr3_aa: CASSLAARDSPQHF
cdr3_nt: TGTGCCAGCAGCTTAGCGGCTCGGGATTCGCCCCAGCATTTT

j_call: TRBJ1-6
v_call: TRBV15
clone_size: .
d_call: .
cdr3_aa: CATSIRGTYNSPLHF
cdr3_nt: TGTGCCACCAGCATTAGGGGGACCTATAATTCACCCCTCCACTTT

j_call: TRBJ2-3
v_call: TRBV10-1
clone_size: .
d_call: TRBD1
cdr3_aa: CASSVPAGTGWIQSQYF
cdr3_nt: TGCGCCAGCAGTGTCCCAGCCGGGACAGGGTGGATCCAGAGTCAGTATTTT

j_call: TRBJ2-1
v_call: TRBV6-1
clone_size: .
d_call: .
cdr3_aa: CASSEGGHGEQFF
cdr3_nt: TGTGCCAGCAGTGAAGGTGGGCATGGTGAGCAGTTCTTC

j_call: TRBJ2-1
v_call: TRBV9
clone_size: few
d_call: .
cdr3_aa: CASSLRQVGGTYEQFF
cdr3_nt: TGTGCCAGCAGCCTAAGACAGGTCGGGGGAACATATGAGCAGTTCTTC

j_call: TRBJ2-7
v_call: TRBV6-2/TRBV6-3
clone_size: .
d_call: .
cdr3_aa: CASSYSAYEQYF
cdr3_nt: TGTGCCAGCAGTTACTCAGCCTACGAGCAGTACTTC

j_call: TRBJ2-7
v_call: TRBV18
clone_size: .
d_call: TRBD2
cdr3_aa: CASSLSSGGSYEQYF
cdr3_nt: TGTGCCAGCTCACTCTCTAGCGGGGGCTCCTACGAGCAGTACTTC

j_call: TRBJ1-1
v_call: TRBV6-5
clone_size: once
d_call: TRBD1
cdr3_aa: CASSSGQGKTEAFF
cdr3_nt: TGTGCCAGCAGTTCCGGACAGGGTAAGACTGAAGCTTTCTTT

j_call: TRBJ2-1
v_call: TRBV5-1
clone_size: .
d_call: .
cdr3_aa: CASSLSGYNEQFF
cdr3_nt: TGCGCCAGCAGCTTAAGCGGTTACAATGAGCAGTTCTTC

j_call: TRBJ1-2
v_call: TRBV7-2
clone_size: .
d_call: .
cdr3_aa: CASSLGSAANYGYTF
cdr3_nt: TGTGCCAGCAGCTTGGGTTCAGCGGCTAACTATGGCTACACCTTC

j_call: TRBJ1-5
v_call: TRBV6-1
clone_size: .
d_call: .
cdr3_aa: CASSERSQPQHF
cdr3_nt: TGTGCCAGCAGTGAAAGATCGCAGCCCCAGCATTTT

j_call: TRBJ1-2
v_call: TRBV3-1/TRBV3-2
clone_size: .
d_call: TRBD1
cdr3_aa: CASGGMTGAFGGYTF
cdr3_nt: TGTGCCAGCGGAGGAATGACAGGGGCGTTCGGTGGCTACACCTTC

j_call: TRBJ2-3
v_call: TRBV5-1
clone_size: .
d_call: .
cdr3_aa: CASSQQGSGPDTQYF
cdr3_nt: TGCGCCAGCAGCCAGCAAGGATCCGGCCCAGATACGCAGTATTTT

j_call: TRBJ2-5
v_call: TRBV11-2
clone_size: .
d_call: TRBD2
cdr3_aa: CASSRGGQIGSQETQYF
cdr3_nt: TGTGCCAGCAGCCGGGGGGGGCAGATCGGTTCTCAAGAGACCCAGTACTTC

j_call: TRBJ2-1
v_call: TRBV2
clone_size: .
d_call: TRBD1
cdr3_aa: CASSEIQQGNNEQFF
cdr3_nt: TGTGCCAGCAGTGAAATCCAACAGGGGAACAATGAGCAGTTCTTC

j_call: TRBJ2-5
v_call: TRBV7-2
clone_size: .
d_call: .
cdr3_aa: CASSLSTRETQYF
cdr3_nt: TGTGCCAGCAGCTTAAGCACCCGGGAGACCCAGTACTTC

j_call: TRBJ2-5
v_call: TRBV5-8
clone_size: .
d_call: TRBD2
cdr3_aa: CASSMMTSGGETQYF
cdr3_nt: TGTGCCAGCAGCATGATGACTAGCGGGGGGGAGACCCAGTACTTC

j_call: TRBJ1-4
v_call: TRBV2
clone_size: .
d_call: TRBD1
cdr3_aa: CASSEWDRGYSGEKLFF
cdr3_nt: TGTGCCAGCAGTGAATGGGACAGGGGCTACTCTGGTGAAAAACTGTTTTTT

j_call: TRBJ2-5
v_call: TRBV18
clone_size: .
d_call: .
cdr3_aa: CASSPPSGFQETQYF
cdr3_nt: TGTGCCAGCTCACCACCCTCGGGATTCCAAGAGACCCAGTACTTC

j_call: TRBJ2-5
v_call: TRBV5-1
clone_size: few
d_call: TRBD2
cdr3_aa: CASSLIPSGGPETQYF
cdr3_nt: TGCGCCAGCAGCTTGATACCTAGCGGGGGGCCAGAGACCCAGTACTTC

j_call: TRBJ2-7
v_call: TRBV5-4
clone_size: .
d_call: .
cdr3_aa: CASSLGTLSYEQYF
cdr3_nt: TGTGCCAGCAGCTTGGGCACACTCTCCTACGAGCAGTACTTC

j_call: TRBJ2-2
v_call: TRBV5-1
clone_size: .
d_call: .
cdr3_aa: CASSFRGGLDTGELFF
cdr3_nt: TGCGCCAGCAGCTTTCGTGGGGGGCTGGACACCGGGGAGCTGTTTTTT

j_call: TRBJ1-2
v_call: TRBV5-1
clone_size: .
d_call: .
cdr3_aa: CASSLARSPNYGYTF
cdr3_nt: TGCGCCAGCAGCTTGGCTAGGAGTCCTAACTATGGCTACACCTTC

j_call: TRBJ2-1
v_call: TRBV28
clone_size: .
d_call: TRBD2
cdr3_aa: CASSLAGGDNEQFF
cdr3_nt: TGTGCCAGCAGTCTAGCGGGGGGAGACAATGAGCAGTTCTTC

j_call: TRBJ1-4
v_call: TRBV6-5
clone_size: .
d_call: .
cdr3_aa: CASSAPTGTNEKLFF
cdr3_nt: TGTGCCAGCAGCGCCCCCACAGGGACTAATGAAAAACTGTTTTTT

j_call: TRBJ1-5
v_call: TRBV18
clone_size: .
d_call: TRBD1
cdr3_aa: CASSQTQGASNQPQHF
cdr3_nt: TGTGCCAGCTCACAGACACAGGGGGCGAGCAATCAGCCCCAGCATTTT

j_call: TRBJ1-1
v_call: TRBV7-2
clone_size: .
d_call: .
cdr3_aa: CASSPFYLNTEAFF
cdr3_nt: TGTGCCAGCAGCCCTTTCTACTTGAACACTGAAGCTTTCTTT

j_call: TRBJ1-5
v_call: TRBV19
clone_size: .
d_call: .
cdr3_aa: CATTLGGGSNQPQHF
cdr3_nt: TGTGCCACCACGCTCGGGGGCGGGAGCAATCAGCCCCAGCATTTT

j_call: TRBJ2-5
v_call: TRBV7-8
clone_size: .
d_call: .
cdr3_aa: CASGGGLQETQYF
cdr3_nt: TGTGCCAGCGGCGGGGGCCTCCAAGAGACCCAGTACTTC

j_call: TRBJ1-6
v_call: TRBV5-4
clone_size: .
d_call: .
cdr3_aa: CASSIPGARDSPLHF
cdr3_nt: TGTGCCAGCAGTATCCCCGGGGCAAGGGATTCACCCCTCCACTTT

j_call: TRBJ1-1
v_call: TRBV10-3
clone_size: few
d_call: .
cdr3_aa: CAIKAGGDTEAFF
cdr3_nt: TGTGCCATCAAAGCAGGAGGAGACACTGAAGCTTTCTTT

j_call: TRBJ1-2
v_call: TRBV16
clone_size: .
d_call: .
cdr3_aa: CASSLVAYGYTF
cdr3_nt: TGTGCCAGCAGCCTCGTGGCCTATGGCTACACCTTC

j_call: TRBJ1-4
v_call: TRBV5-4
clone_size: .
d_call: .
cdr3_aa: CASSPHPTTNEKLFF
cdr3_nt: TGTGCCAGCAGCCCCCACCCTACAACTAATGAAAAACTGTTTTTT

j_call: TRBJ2-1
v_call: TRBV6-5
clone_size: .
d_call: .
cdr3_aa: CASSSPVLNEQFF
cdr3_nt: TGTGCCAGCAGTTCCCCCGTCCTCAATGAGCAGTTCTTC

j_call: TRBJ2-2
v_call: TRBV5-1
clone_size: .
d_call: .
cdr3_aa: CASSRGQGQAGELFF
cdr3_nt: TGCGCCAGCAGCCGAGGTCAGGGCCAGGCCGGGGAGCTGTTTTTT

j_call: TRBJ1-6
v_call: TRBV5-1
clone_size: .
d_call: TRBD1
cdr3_aa: CASSLKGQGEGSPLHF
cdr3_nt: TGCGCCAGCAGCTTGAAAGGGCAGGGGGAGGGTTCACCCCTCCACTTT

j_call: TRBJ2-7
v_call: TRBV5-1
clone_size: .
d_call: .
cdr3_aa: CASSLSGTFSYEQYF
cdr3_nt: TGCGCCAGCAGCCTCTCCGGGACTTTTTCCTACGAGCAGTACTTC

j_call: TRBJ1-3
v_call: TRBV6-1
clone_size: .
d_call: .
cdr3_aa: CASSERDPKYGNTIYF
cdr3_nt: TGTGCCAGCAGTGAAAGGGACCCGAAGTATGGAAACACCATATATTTT

j_call: TRBJ2-1
v_call: TRBV3-1/TRBV3-2
clone_size: .
d_call: .
cdr3_aa: CASSYRQYNEQFF
cdr3_nt: TGTGCCAGCAGTTATCGACAGTACAATGAGCAGTTCTTC